Sequencing of this TCR beta chain was carried out in a study of T cell changes during pregnancy in multiple sclerosis. TCRdb's table, derived via immunoSEQ multiplex PCR, lists solely in-frame clones and lacks some. The sample shows tens of thousands of clones, about nine tenths of them seen only once. The CDR3 has 17 residues. The germline V gene has CDR1 SGHAT and CDR2 FQNNGV. The V end lost 1 base, the J end lost 2 bases, and 18 bases lay between the germline ends. This chain connects TRBV11-2 to TRBJ2-7, with D perhaps TRBD1 (6 bases). The receptor's source is a female donor in good health, enrolled as a control in a pregnancy study. Material: CD4+ T cells from peripheral blood mononuclear cells, obtained after pregnancy. CDR3 amino acids: CASSLVGAGVFPYEQYF. CDR3 coding DNA: TGTGCCAGCAGCTTAGTTGGGGCAGGGGTTTTCCCCTACGAGCAGTACTTC.